Sequencing of this T cell receptor (beta chain) was carried out in a study of cytomegalovirus exposure and HLA in healthy donors. General study points: Within an earlier analysis, most TCR beta V segments proved productive either about 87% or about 30% of the time. Some V segments (TRBV6-2 and TRBV6-3 among them) were excluded as indistinguishable.

As regards this clone: The antigen is undetermined.

13 Jbeta primers and 60 Vbeta primers were used for the PCR. Profiling relied on immunoSEQ multiplex PCR, and the TCRdb table lists in-frame clones only, not all of them. The sample records under 200,000 clones, about 80% being singletons. CDR3 length: 12 residues. Germline assignment: CDR1 LGHNT and CDR2 FRNRAP. Trimming shortened V by 6 bases and J by 5 bases, and 10 bases separated the two germline ends. Donors showed nominal health when sampled, although they likely had unrecorded immune exposures. The sequence was collected from a young woman in good health and CMV-seropositive. This rearrangement joins TRBV12-5 to TRBJ1-1; D remains unclear. Sequencing used PBMCs. In DNA form, the CDR3 reads TGTGCTAGTGGGTTCCAAATGACTGAAGCTTTCTTT. Protein sequence: CASGFQMTEAFF. Combining the CDR3 with reference TRBV12-5 and TRBJ1-1 gives the whole variable domain DARVTQTPRHKVTEMGQEVTMRCQPILGHNTVFWYRQTMMQGLELLAYFRNRAPLDDSGMPKDRFSAEMPDATLATLKIQPSEPRDSAVYFCASGFQMTEAFFGQGTRLTVV.